This T cell receptor (beta chain) was recovered during a study of OX40 agonist ivuxolimab in advanced cancers. In this sample, this clone turned up once. Its antigen is unidentified. Notes on the study in general: Mean expanded clone counts were higher in CD8+ than CD4+ T cells.

The assay was immunoSEQ multiplex PCR, and TCRdb's table has in-frame clones only and misses some. The sample contains tens of thousands of clones, around 88% of which appear only once. Germline values: CDR1 LGHNA, CDR2 YNFKEQ. This CDR3 contains 16 residues. With 4 bases clipped from V and 3 bases from J, the junction kept 6 bases outside the gene matches. The sample was CD4+ or CD8+ T cells sorted from blood, taken in a trial of the OX40 agonist ivuxolimab. The chain carries TRBV4-2 and TRBJ1-4; TRBD1 matches at 9 bases. The source of this sequence is an adult with an advanced solid tumor such as melanoma, head and neck, liver or kidney cancer. The CDR3: CASSLGTGPPNEKLFF. CDR3 sequence (DNA): TGTGCCAGCAGCCTTGGGACAGGGCCCCCTAATGAAAAACTGTTTTTT.